This T cell receptor beta chain was sequenced during a study of T cell clonotyping in hematopoietic cell transplantation. Study background: Recipients' pretransplant samples followed cytoreduction.

As regards this clone: Its antigen is not known.

V shed 7 bases and J shed 13 bases, with 13 bases lying between them. The CDR3 totals 10 residues. Germline V gene data show CDR1 as SNHLY and CDR2 as FYNNEI. Study-level findings and limits: Higher Inverse Simpson Index values in graft donor and pretransplant recipient predicted broader posttransplant TCR diversity. Few recipient clonotypes overlapped donors; over 95% were de novo at given depth. Pathologically expanded recipient clonotypes increased progressively from day 30 to day 180 as diversity fell.

Time point given: recipient sample about 28 days before transplant, after cytoreduction. TCRdb's table, derived via immunoSEQ multiplex PCR, lists solely in-frame clones and lacks some. The table has tens of thousands of clones, about 74% seen once; the top ten hold around 6.5%. The sequencing here drew on peripheral blood mononuclear cells, taken before stem cell transplant. The clonotype comes from a woman in her thirties with chronic myeloid leukemia. Some clones in this sample may be carry-over from other donors' samples. The genes are TRBV2 and TRBJ1-2; D perhaps matches TRBD1 (5 bases). The CDR3 coding sequence is TGTGCCAGCATTAGGCAGGGACTCACCTTC. Encoded protein: CASIRQGLTF.